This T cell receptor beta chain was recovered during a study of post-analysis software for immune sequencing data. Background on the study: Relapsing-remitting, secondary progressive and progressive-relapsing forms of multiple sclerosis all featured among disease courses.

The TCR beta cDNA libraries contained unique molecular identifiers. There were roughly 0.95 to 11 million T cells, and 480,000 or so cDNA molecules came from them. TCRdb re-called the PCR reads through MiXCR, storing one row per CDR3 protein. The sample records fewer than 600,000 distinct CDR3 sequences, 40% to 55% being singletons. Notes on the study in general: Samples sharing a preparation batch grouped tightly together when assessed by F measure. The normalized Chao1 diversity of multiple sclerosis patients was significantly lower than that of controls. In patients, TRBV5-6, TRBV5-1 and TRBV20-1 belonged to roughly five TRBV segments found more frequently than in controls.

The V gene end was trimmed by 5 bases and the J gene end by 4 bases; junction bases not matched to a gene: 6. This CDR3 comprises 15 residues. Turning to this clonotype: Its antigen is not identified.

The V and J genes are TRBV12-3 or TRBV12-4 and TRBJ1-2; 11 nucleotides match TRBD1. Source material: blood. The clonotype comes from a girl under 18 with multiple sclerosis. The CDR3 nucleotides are TGTGCCAGCAGTCCCGGGACAGGGGGACCCTATGGCTACACCTTC. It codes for CASSPGTGGPYGYTF.